This T cell receptor beta chain stems from a study of T cells in Graves' hyperthyroidism and ophthalmopathy (dated by TCRdb to about 2019). As for the study more broadly: Peripheral blood was collected at initial diagnosis, before any treatment. An independent validation cohort of fewer than 20 hyperthyroidism patients and 15 or so patients who later progressed to ophthalmopathy tested prospective prediction of ophthalmopathy. The 75 to 100 discovery patients were divided at random into training and test sets in a 7:3 ratio. The paper describes TCR Vbeta CDR3 sequencing of 135 peripheral blood samples, made up of 43 ophthalmopathy patients, 70 to 75 hyperthyroidism patients and about 17 progressor patients. After blood sampling, hyperthyroidism patients were treated with methimazole at a starting dose of 30 mg daily, and ophthalmopathy patients were treated with high-dose intravenous methylprednisolone. TCR V-J signatures able to tell the groups apart were searched for in a discovery cohort of 95 to 100 patients, of whom more than 40 had Graves' ophthalmopathy and 57 had stable Graves' hyperthyroidism. In more than 5 Graves' hyperthyroidism patients, the study also compared T-cell repertoires from thyroid tissue with T-cell repertoires from blood.

Broad study findings and their caveats: A model built on a 13 V-J signature distinguished ophthalmopathy from stable hyperthyroidism, reaching 85% to 90% sensitivity and under 84% specificity in cross-validation and 80%/75% in testing. Sample size was not statistically predetermined, and blinding of investigators to group allocation was not performed. In validation, the model predicted progression to ophthalmopathy with about 71% sensitivity and around 72% specificity, a median of 6.5 months before onset. Blood samples also contained most of the expanded thyroid clonotypes (frequency above 0.001), which suggests that blood repertoires may reflect thyroid immune responses.

Stable Graves' hyperthyroidism was defined as the absence of progression to ophthalmopathy over 18 months of follow-up. Hyperthyroidism patients were newly diagnosed, with disease duration under 2 months, and aged 18 to 65 years. Exclusion was applied to patients with uncontrolled infections, other autoimmune diseases, pregnancy or lactation. Diagnoses were established on the basis of clinical symptoms, serum thyroxine and TRAb, thyroid ultrasound, and orbital computed tomography. Ficoll-Paque density gradient centrifugation was used to isolate PBMCs from 8 to 10 ml of fresh peripheral blood. Total RNA was extracted with Trizol reagent, and quality was checked on an Agilent 2100 Bioanalyzer. The TCR beta CDR3 regions were amplified from RNA transcripts. The first round of RT-PCR for the TCR CDR3 was performed with the HTBI primer set and the Qiagen OneStep RT-PCR kit. Libraries were constructed in a second round of multiplex PCR, after which size selection and purification were carried out. The libraries were sequenced on an Illumina HiSeq2000 using paired-end 100 bp reads. Under the source paper's analysis protocol: SOAPnuke was used to process the raw data, with reads discarded if the reads contained adapters or uncalled bases, had a mean Phred below 15, or lacked an exact constant-primer or identifier match. COPE v1.2.5 was used to merge the high-quality paired reads, and each unique nucleotide sequence was defined as a clonotype. MiTCR v1.1 was used to align clonotypes to the IMGT TRBV, TRBD and TRBJ reference segments. Analysis was restricted to V-J combinations with a frequency above 0.0001, which covered approximately 99% of repertoires. The TCS score was defined as the ratio of F50 (clonal expansion) to E x V (chaos), calculated using BLOSUM62-based TCRdist between CDR3 peptides within each V-J. Welch's t-statistics and random forest reduced fewer than 550 V-J features to fewer than 15, which were used in a naive Bayes classifier (R e1071). TCRdb reran the public reads through fastp at Q25 and MiXCR, keeping productive beta chains. Rows with one shared CDR3 protein collapse into an entry with the most common genes and DNA. TCRdb's processing, not the study's, gives the V and J calls here. The sample table lists hundreds of thousands of distinct CDR3 sequences, more than 20% of them with a count of one. Of the sample, 73% is held by the ten largest clones.

The CDR3 contains 13 residues, cysteine and phenylalanine counted. The sequence is cut down to CDR3 DNA, 39 bases in frame from base 1. For CDR1 and CDR2, the germline V gene lists SNHLY and FYNNEI. Trimming costs V 6 bases and J 5 bases, and their ends lie 11 bases apart. This clonotype was picked up many times. What antigen it recognizes has not been identified. No base quality information exists; no much larger clone differs at one position. The sequenced sample consisted of blood. This TCR was recovered from a man aged 50 or older with Graves' hyperthyroidism. The chain is made from TRBV2 and TRBJ1-5; there is no confident call for the D gene. The CDR3 region has the sequence CASRENTHQPQHF. The DNA sequence is given as TGTGCCAGCAGGGAGAACACGCATCAGCCCCAGCATTTT.